The rows below give T cell receptor beta chains drawn from one sample of a study of ipilimumab plus nivolumab after autologous stem cell transplantation. The method was immunoSEQ multiplex PCR; TCRdb's version includes in-frame clones alone and lacks a portion of them. The sample comprises some 15,000 clones, 75% to 90% of which are singletons, and 15% to 20% rests with the top ten. The sequencing used PBMCs, collected in a trial of ipilimumab plus nivolumab as post-transplant consolidation. These receptors were collected from a male donor with diffuse large B-cell lymphoma. Each CDR3 is given with its conserved first and last residue. The D gene is left open where the match is weak. Not all rows give a size; the values are once, few, many and, for expanded clones, a class.

V gene: TRBV6-5
D gene: TRBD2
clone size: .
J gene: TRBJ2-7
CDR3 protein: CASSLAGEPEQYF
CDR3 DNA: TGTGCCAGCAGTCTAGCGGGAGAACCCGAGCAGTACTTC

V gene: TRBV18
D gene: TRBD2
clone size: medium-sized
J gene: TRBJ2-5
CDR3 protein: CASSRLAGETQYF
CDR3 DNA: TGTGCCAGCTCACGACTAGCGGGAGAGACCCAGTACTTC

V gene: TRBV27
D gene: TRBD1
clone size: .
J gene: TRBJ1-5
CDR3 protein: CASSFGQGVNSNQPQHF
CDR3 DNA: TGTGCCAGCAGTTTTGGGCAGGGGGTGAATAGCAATCAGCCCCAGCATTTT

V gene: TRBV18
D gene: .
clone size: .
J gene: TRBJ2-1
CDR3 protein: CASSPQAKLNEQFF
CDR3 DNA: TGTGCCAGCTCACCACAGGCCAAACTCAATGAGCAGTTCTTC

V gene: TRBV28
D gene: .
clone size: .
J gene: TRBJ1-1
CDR3 protein: CASSLGGAGTVEAFF
CDR3 DNA: TGTGCCAGCAGTTTAGGGGGGGCTGGAACGGTTGAAGCTTTCTTT

V gene: TRBV5-6
D gene: .
clone size: .
J gene: TRBJ2-3
CDR3 protein: CASSLEFSANTDTQYF
CDR3 DNA: TGTGCCAGCAGCTTGGAGTTTTCCGCAAACACAGATACGCAGTATTTT

V gene: TRBV25-1
D gene: .
clone size: few
J gene: TRBJ2-7
CDR3 protein: CASSAPRGRLGEQYF
CDR3 DNA: TGTGCCAGCAGTGCCCCCAGAGGGCGTCTCGGGGAGCAGTACTTC

V gene: TRBV5-4
D gene: .
clone size: .
J gene: TRBJ2-1
CDR3 protein: CASSFGGAQNEQFF
CDR3 DNA: TGTGCCAGCAGCTTTGGGGGGGCTCAGAATGAGCAGTTCTTC

V gene: TRBV13
D gene: TRBD2
clone size: .
J gene: TRBJ2-3
CDR3 protein: CASSLRSSGTLPDTQYF
CDR3 DNA: TGTGCCAGCAGCTTAAGGTCCAGCGGGACCCTCCCAGATACGCAGTATTTT

V gene: TRBV11-2
D gene: .
clone size: medium-sized
J gene: TRBJ2-5
CDR3 protein: CASSLRWEASRETQYF
CDR3 DNA: TGTGCCAGCAGCCTACGATGGGAGGCTAGCAGGGAGACCCAGTACTTC

V gene: TRBV5-1
D gene: TRBD2
clone size: .
J gene: TRBJ2-3
CDR3 protein: CASSLAAGVDTQYF
CDR3 DNA: TGCGCCAGCAGCTTGGCAGCGGGGGTAGATACGCAGTATTTT

V gene: TRBV7-2
D gene: .
clone size: .
J gene: TRBJ2-2
CDR3 protein: CASSFGGWELFF
CDR3 DNA: TGTGCCAGCAGCTTTGGGGGGTGGGAGCTGTTTTTT

V gene: TRBV6-1
D gene: TRBD1
clone size: few
J gene: TRBJ2-5
CDR3 protein: CASSVGQTQETQYF
CDR3 DNA: TGTGCCAGCAGTGTGGGACAGACCCAAGAGACCCAGTACTTC

V gene: TRBV28
D gene: .
clone size: .
J gene: TRBJ2-7
CDR3 protein: CASSFEGYEQYF
CDR3 DNA: TGTGCCAGCAGTTTTGAGGGCTACGAGCAGTACTTC

V gene: TRBV6-6
D gene: TRBD1
clone size: .
J gene: TRBJ2-7
CDR3 protein: CASSADRGDYEQYF
CDR3 DNA: TGTGCCAGCAGTGCGGACAGGGGAGACTACGAGCAGTACTTC

V gene: TRBV4-1
D gene: TRBD2
clone size: once
J gene: TRBJ2-1
CDR3 protein: CASSQEQSSGRNEQFF
CDR3 DNA: TGCGCCAGCAGCCAAGAACAGTCTAGCGGGAGAAATGAGCAGTTCTTC

V gene: TRBV27
D gene: TRBD1
clone size: medium-sized
J gene: TRBJ1-2
CDR3 protein: CASSLSIGDRGKLNGYTF
CDR3 DNA: TGTGCCAGCAGTTTATCCATCGGGGACAGGGGGAAACTAAATGGCTACACCTTC

V gene: TRBV5-4
D gene: .
clone size: once
J gene: TRBJ2-5
CDR3 protein: CASSPGTPQETQYF
CDR3 DNA: TGTGCCAGCAGCCCCGGGACACCCCAAGAGACCCAGTACTTC

V gene: TRBV11-3
D gene: .
clone size: once
J gene: TRBJ2-5
CDR3 protein: CASSPRPQETQYF
CDR3 DNA: TGTGCCAGCAGCCCGCGTCCCCAAGAGACCCAGTACTTC

V gene: TRBV7-8
D gene: .
clone size: once
J gene: TRBJ1-5
CDR3 protein: CASSLVSQGRSQPQHF
CDR3 DNA: TGTGCCAGCAGCTTAGTTTCCCAGGGACGGAGTCAGCCCCAGCATTTT

V gene: TRBV4-1
D gene: TRBD1
clone size: once
J gene: TRBJ2-1
CDR3 protein: CASSQDSRGRGLFHEQFF
CDR3 DNA: TGCGCCAGCAGCCAAGATTCACGGGGCAGGGGGCTTTTCCATGAGCAGTTCTTC

V gene: TRBV27
D gene: TRBD2
clone size: .
J gene: TRBJ2-7
CDR3 protein: CASSSRWGGAYEQYF
CDR3 DNA: TGTGCCAGCAGTTCCCGTTGGGGGGGAGCCTACGAGCAGTACTTC

V gene: TRBV28
D gene: .
clone size: .
J gene: TRBJ1-1
CDR3 protein: CASSLAGRTEAFF
CDR3 DNA: TGTGCCAGCAGTTTAGCAGGGAGGACTGAAGCTTTCTTT

V gene: TRBV7-3
D gene: TRBD2
clone size: .
J gene: TRBJ2-1
CDR3 protein: CASSAPGTSGRKVVNEQFF
CDR3 DNA: TGTGCCAGCAGCGCCCCCGGGACTAGCGGGAGGAAGGTAGTAAATGAGCAGTTCTTC

V gene: TRBV6-1
D gene: .
clone size: .
J gene: TRBJ2-7
CDR3 protein: CASSGAVYEQYF
CDR3 DNA: TGTGCCAGCTCAGGCGCGGTCTACGAGCAGTACTTC

V gene: TRBV6-7
D gene: .
clone size: .
J gene: TRBJ2-1
CDR3 protein: CATLAESSYNEQFF
CDR3 DNA: TGTGCCACTTTAGCCGAAAGCTCCTACAATGAGCAGTTCTTC

V gene: TRBV5-1
D gene: .
clone size: .
J gene: TRBJ1-1
CDR3 protein: CASSVQGDYTEAFF
CDR3 DNA: TGCGCCAGCAGCGTACAGGGCGATTACACTGAAGCTTTCTTT

V gene: TRBV11-2
D gene: .
clone size: .
J gene: TRBJ2-1
CDR3 protein: CASSLVPGGNEQFF
CDR3 DNA: TGTGCCAGCAGCTTAGTGCCCGGAGGAAATGAGCAGTTCTTC

V gene: TRBV4-2
D gene: .
clone size: few
J gene: TRBJ1-1
CDR3 protein: CASSQDPSPAFF
CDR3 DNA: TGTGCCAGCAGCCAAGATCCCAGCCCAGCTTTCTTT

V gene: TRBV30
D gene: TRBD2
clone size: .
J gene: TRBJ2-3
CDR3 protein: CAWSVFGRGDTQYF
CDR3 DNA: TGTGCCTGGAGTGTGTTCGGGAGGGGGGATACGCAGTATTTT

V gene: TRBV7-2
D gene: .
clone size: .
J gene: TRBJ2-5
CDR3 protein: CASSLGPRGGDQETQYF
CDR3 DNA: TGTGCCAGCAGCTTAGGACCCCGAGGAGGGGACCAAGAGACCCAGTACTTC

V gene: TRBV30
D gene: TRBD1
clone size: .
J gene: TRBJ2-1
CDR3 protein: CAWSPGTAYNEQFF
CDR3 DNA: TGTGCCTGGAGTCCCGGGACAGCCTACAATGAGCAGTTCTTC

V gene: TRBV10-1
D gene: .
clone size: few
J gene: TRBJ2-3
CDR3 protein: CASSVVGRTDTQYF
CDR3 DNA: TGCGCCAGCAGCGTGGTGGGGCGCACAGATACGCAGTATTTT

V gene: TRBV7-9
D gene: .
clone size: .
J gene: TRBJ2-7
CDR3 protein: CASSLGGQGLRDEQYF
CDR3 DNA: TGTGCCAGCAGCTTAGGGGGTCAGGGGTTGCGGGACGAGCAGTACTTC

V gene: TRBV27
D gene: .
clone size: .
J gene: TRBJ2-7
CDR3 protein: CASSYSSPYEQYF
CDR3 DNA: TGTGCCAGCAGTTACTCAAGTCCCTACGAGCAGTACTTC

V gene: TRBV2
D gene: .
clone size: .
J gene: TRBJ2-4
CDR3 protein: CASSEGRADIQYF
CDR3 DNA: TGTGCCAGCAGTGAGGGAAGGGCGGACATTCAGTACTTC

V gene: TRBV2
D gene: TRBD1
clone size: few
J gene: TRBJ2-7
CDR3 protein: CASSGLRGISYEQYF
CDR3 DNA: TGTGCCAGCAGTGGACTCAGGGGGATCTCCTACGAGCAGTACTTC

V gene: TRBV5-6
D gene: .
clone size: .
J gene: TRBJ2-4
CDR3 protein: CASSKNDLAKNIQYF
CDR3 DNA: TGTGCCAGCAGCAAAAATGATTTAGCCAAAAACATTCAGTACTTC

V gene: TRBV6-5
D gene: TRBD2
clone size: .
J gene: TRBJ2-3
CDR3 protein: CASSYSAGGLDTQYF
CDR3 DNA: TGTGCCAGCAGTTACTCGGCGGGAGGATTAGATACGCAGTATTTT

V gene: TRBV7-2
D gene: TRBD2
clone size: .
J gene: TRBJ2-7
CDR3 protein: CASSLAPSGGTGSYEQYF
CDR3 DNA: TGTGCCAGCAGCTTAGCTCCTAGCGGGGGGACGGGGTCCTACGAGCAGTACTTC

V gene: TRBV7-8
D gene: .
clone size: .
J gene: TRBJ2-5
CDR3 protein: CASSTGVRETQYF
CDR3 DNA: TGTGCCAGCAGCACGGGAGTCAGGGAGACCCAGTACTTC

V gene: TRBV15
D gene: TRBD1
clone size: .
J gene: TRBJ2-6
CDR3 protein: CATSRVWGQGFSGANVLTF
CDR3 DNA: TGTGCCACCAGCAGAGTGTGGGGACAGGGGTTCTCTGGGGCCAACGTCCTGACTTTC

V gene: TRBV5-1
D gene: .
clone size: .
J gene: TRBJ2-1
CDR3 protein: CASRRQSLNEQFF
CDR3 DNA: TGCGCCAGCAGAAGACAAAGCCTCAATGAGCAGTTCTTC

V gene: TRBV6-5
D gene: .
clone size: .
J gene: TRBJ1-4
CDR3 protein: CASSYSRSPPEKLFF
CDR3 DNA: TGTGCCAGCAGTTACTCGAGGTCGCCTCCCGAAAAACTGTTTTTT

V gene: TRBV5-4
D gene: TRBD1
clone size: .
J gene: TRBJ1-4
CDR3 protein: CASSNPGQGARGANEKLFF
CDR3 DNA: TGTGCCAGCAGCAATCCGGGACAGGGGGCCCGAGGAGCTAATGAAAAACTGTTTTTT

V gene: TRBV5-1
D gene: TRBD2
clone size: .
J gene: TRBJ2-3
CDR3 protein: CASRQREVTDTQYF
CDR3 DNA: TGCGCCAGCAGACAGCGGGAGGTGACAGATACGCAGTATTTT

V gene: TRBV7-3
D gene: .
clone size: .
J gene: TRBJ1-5
CDR3 protein: CASSLHVNQPQHF
CDR3 DNA: TGTGCCAGCAGCTTACATGTAAATCAGCCCCAGCATTTT

V gene: TRBV6-1
D gene: .
clone size: .
J gene: TRBJ2-7
CDR3 protein: CASSARQGRSEQYF
CDR3 DNA: TGTGCCAGCAGTGCACGGCAGGGAAGGTCCGAGCAGTACTTC

V gene: TRBV7-8
D gene: .
clone size: .
J gene: TRBJ1-3
CDR3 protein: CASSLFGPGVSGNTIYF
CDR3 DNA: TGTGCCAGCAGCTTATTCGGCCCGGGAGTCTCTGGAAACACCATATATTTT

V gene: TRBV6-1
D gene: .
clone size: .
J gene: TRBJ1-1
CDR3 protein: CASRPRMNTEAFF
CDR3 DNA: TGTGCCAGCAGGCCCCGAATGAACACTGAAGCTTTCTTT

V gene: TRBV5-1
D gene: TRBD1
clone size: .
J gene: TRBJ2-1
CDR3 protein: CASSLLQGAPIISEQFF
CDR3 DNA: TGCGCCAGCAGCTTGTTACAGGGGGCACCTATCATAAGCGAGCAGTTCTTC

V gene: TRBV6-6
D gene: .
clone size: .
J gene: TRBJ1-1
CDR3 protein: CASSYTDWNTEAFF
CDR3 DNA: TGTGCCAGCAGTTACACGGATTGGAACACTGAAGCTTTCTTT

V gene: TRBV9
D gene: .
clone size: .
J gene: TRBJ2-1
CDR3 protein: CASSHRGWDEQFF
CDR3 DNA: TGTGCCAGCAGCCATAGGGGTTGGGATGAGCAGTTCTTC

V gene: TRBV7-2
D gene: .
clone size: .
J gene: TRBJ1-4
CDR3 protein: CASSLQSDPRTEKLFF
CDR3 DNA: TGTGCCAGCAGCTTACAAAGCGACCCCCGAACTGAAAAACTGTTTTTT

V gene: TRBV7-9
D gene: .
clone size: .
J gene: TRBJ2-7
CDR3 protein: CASSPSRAYEQYF
CDR3 DNA: TGTGCCAGCAGCCCCTCAAGGGCTTACGAGCAGTACTTC

V gene: TRBV7-6
D gene: .
clone size: .
J gene: TRBJ2-3
CDR3 protein: CASSLSIAITGTQYF
CDR3 DNA: TGTGCCAGCAGCTTATCCATAGCGATCACAGGTACGCAGTATTTT

V gene: TRBV6-6
D gene: .
clone size: .
J gene: TRBJ2-7
CDR3 protein: CASRLGPDEQYF
CDR3 DNA: TGTGCCAGCAGACTTGGACCAGACGAGCAGTACTTC

V gene: TRBV7-9
D gene: .
clone size: few
J gene: TRBJ1-3
CDR3 protein: CASGQNPGNTIYF
CDR3 DNA: TGTGCCAGCGGCCAAAATCCTGGAAACACCATATATTTT

V gene: TRBV27
D gene: TRBD2
clone size: .
J gene: TRBJ2-7
CDR3 protein: CASSPGGTYEQYF
CDR3 DNA: TGTGCCAGCAGTCCGGGGGGGACCTACGAGCAGTACTTC

V gene: TRBV5-1
D gene: .
clone size: .
J gene: TRBJ1-1
CDR3 protein: CASSGREAPWQEAFF
CDR3 DNA: TGCGCCAGCAGCGGTCGTGAAGCGCCTTGGCAAGAAGCTTTCTTT